The clone carrying this T cell receptor (beta chain) showed up many times. The antigen remains undetermined. The sample belongs to a study of T cells after yellow fever vaccination. Study outcomes and limitations: Subsequent to the booster, the majority of primary-vaccination clones reappeared (roughly 95% CD4, approximately 90% CD8).

Trimming left V 3 bases short and J 5 bases short, with 13 bases between. Germline V gene lookup returns CDR1 SGHAT and CDR2 FQNNGV. This CDR3 is 14 amino acids long. By 5'RACE template switching, TCR cDNA was produced, with a universal primer site and UMIs added in the process. In TCRdb, the 5' RACE reads were re-called with MiXCR into one record per CDR3 protein. The sample contains 200,000 to 250,000 distinct CDR3 sequences, roughly 3.3% of which appear only once. The sequenced sample was CD4+ T cells sorted from PBMCs, obtained 10 days after the yellow fever booster vaccination. The sequence derives from a man younger than 30 who received the YFV17D yellow fever vaccine. J is TRBJ2-5 and V is TRBV11-2; D possibly matches TRBD1 or TRBD2 (5 bases each). For the CDR3, the DNA is TGTGCCAGCAGCTTCTCAGGGACGGGGGAGACCCAGTACTTC. The encoded protein is CASSFSGTGETQYF.